Detailed here is one TCR beta chain. Authors' methods: Quantification of nucleated cells was approximated via reference gene primer amplification. TCRdb's table, derived via immunoSEQ multiplex PCR, lists solely in-frame clones and lacks some. The D gene and trimming were derived from the DNA, and the V and J assignments and clone size from that table. The repertoire holds about 250,000 clones, 85% seen once, with about 9.1% in the top ten. The study recruited people aged about 18 to 95 years across approximately 24 US areas. The data are from a study of blood T cell repertoires in COVID-19. Study at large: PBMCs, B-cell-depleted T cells, or T cells provided the cDNA or gDNA that made up the material.

The CDR3 consists of 14 residues. Germline V gene data show CDR1 as KGHSH and CDR2 as LQKENI. The V and J ends lost 2 bases and 0 bases respectively, with 7 bases between them. The sequenced sample was PBMCs or T cells enriched from blood (not recorded which). This chain joins TRBV18 and TRBJ1-1, with D hard to call. The source of this sequence is a woman aged 45-65 years with acute COVID-19. The CDR3 sequence is CASSPGVMNTEAFF. The CDR3 DNA reads as TGTGCCAGCTCACCAGGAGTAATGAACACTGAAGCTTTCTTT.